This T cell receptor beta chain was sequenced for a study of blood T cell repertoires in COVID-19 (dated by TCRdb to about 2020). About the full investigation: The collaborator samples originated in the United States, Italy and Spain and spanned the acute and convalescent phases of COVID-19. The material from the prospective study consisted of cDNA or gDNA derived from T cells, B-cell-depleted T cells, or PBMCs. Deeply sampled blood TCRbeta repertoires from subjects exposed to, actively infected with, or recovered from COVID-19 were included in the dataset. A freely available public database, intended as a resource for researchers studying the immune response to SARS-CoV-2, is where the repertoires were released. Samples came from the ongoing ImmuneRACE study (first 160 participants) plus 1,254 subjects from 6 global collaborators. Nearly every sample came with metadata listing a de-identified subject ID, COVID-19 status, age in years and sex. Where available, HLA class I and class II types were obtained from metadata supplied by the sample provider rather than from assay-based typing.

TCRbeta CDR3 regions were amplified from genomic DNA by means of the immunoSEQ Assay, a bias-controlled multiplex PCR. As for how the authors treated the data: The number of nucleated cells in each sample was estimated from the amplification of reference gene primers within the assay. To quantify the absolute abundance of each unique TCRbeta CDR3 rearrangement, sequence reads were collapsed and filtered. For each sample, productive Simpson clonality was calculated as the square root of Simpson's diversity index across productive rearrangements. TCRdb provides this immuneACCESS table in a form limited to in-frame rearrangements. Some clones are lacking; in checked studies, under half of them reflect an unresolved V gene, and why the rest are absent is not known. The V and J calls and clone size come from that table; D and trimming were worked out from the DNA. Present in this sample are over 200,000 clones, over 75% of which were seen just once. About 3.5% of the sample is in the top ten clones.

This clone occurred a few times. The target of this receptor is not known. No base quality information exists; no much larger clone differs at one position. In the prospective study, participants were roughly 18 to 95 years old, resided in 24 geographic areas of the United States, and were enrolled through a virtual design. To assign participants to cohorts, the prospective study relied on clinical history that participants themselves reported in a screening survey and a study questionnaire. Exposed participants had been in contact with someone with a PCR-confirmed or clinician-diagnosed COVID-19 case within 2 weeks of study entry. In the prospective study, mobile phlebotomists collected whole blood, serum and a nasopharyngeal or oropharyngeal swab from each participant. Over an approximately 2-month period, participants in the prospective study had the option of providing additional blood draws and questionnaires. Blood samples from the prospective study were shipped frozen or at room temperature prior to DNA extraction.

In the germline V gene, CDR1 corresponds to MNHNS and CDR2 to SASEGT. Spanning cysteine to phenylalanine, the CDR3 consists of 15 amino acids. Only the CDR3 DNA is retained, 45 bases long and in frame from the first base. V loses 3 bases at its end and J loses 5 bases; junction bases beyond the gene matches: 3. What the work shows at the level of the full study, not this receptor alone: Clinical and demographic metadata were provided uncurated, with the amount varying by source and participant.

The V and J segments used are TRBV6-1 and TRBJ1-4; 10 nucleotides in the junction match TRBD1. Input material: PBMCs or T cells enriched from blood (not recorded which). The TCR was taken from a woman in her twenties or thirties who had been exposed to COVID-19. The CDR3: CASSDAGQGNEKLFF. The sequenced DNA: TGTGCCAGCAGTGACGCGGGACAGGGGAATGAAAAACTGTTTTTT.